Sequencing of this T cell receptor (beta chain) was carried out in a study of T-cell memory formation after mild COVID-19. Germline V gives CDR1 MNHNS, CDR2 SASEGT. This CDR3 has 13 residues. V was shortened by 1 base and J by 5 bases, with 8 bases between the two germline ends. TCRdb re-analysed the 5' RACE reads in MiXCR, keeping a single row per CDR3 protein. In the table there are about 470,000 distinct CDR3 sequences, over 15% of which are singletons. The sequence derives from an adult woman who had mild COVID-19 (a few samples of this study predate the infection). Cell type and time point are not known. Sequencing used PBMCs or a T cell subset sorted from them (not recorded which). J is TRBJ1-2 and V is TRBV6-1; D is perhaps TRBD1 (6 bases). The CDR3 reads CASSEGRGYGYTF. The DNA of the CDR3 is TGTGCCAGCAGTGAAGGCAGGGGATATGGCTACACCTTC.